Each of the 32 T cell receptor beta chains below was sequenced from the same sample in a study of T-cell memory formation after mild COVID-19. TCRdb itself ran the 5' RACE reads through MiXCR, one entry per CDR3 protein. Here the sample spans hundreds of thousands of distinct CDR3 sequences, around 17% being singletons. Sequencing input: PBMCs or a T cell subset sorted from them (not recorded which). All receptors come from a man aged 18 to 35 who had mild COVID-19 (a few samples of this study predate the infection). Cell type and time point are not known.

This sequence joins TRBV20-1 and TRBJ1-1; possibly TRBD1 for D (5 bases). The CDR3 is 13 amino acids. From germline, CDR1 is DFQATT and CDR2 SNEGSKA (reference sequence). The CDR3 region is CSPLGGGNTEAFF. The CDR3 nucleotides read TGCAGCCCGCTAGGCGGGGGAAACACTGAAGCTTTCTTT.

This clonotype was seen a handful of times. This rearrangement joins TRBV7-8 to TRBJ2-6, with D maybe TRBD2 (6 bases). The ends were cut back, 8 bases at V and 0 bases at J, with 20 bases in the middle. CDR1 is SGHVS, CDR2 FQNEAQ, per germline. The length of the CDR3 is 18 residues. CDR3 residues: CASGGVRDIHSGANVLTF. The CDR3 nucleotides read TGTGCCAGCGGCGGGGTACGCGACATCCACTCTGGGGCCAACGTCCTGACTTTC.

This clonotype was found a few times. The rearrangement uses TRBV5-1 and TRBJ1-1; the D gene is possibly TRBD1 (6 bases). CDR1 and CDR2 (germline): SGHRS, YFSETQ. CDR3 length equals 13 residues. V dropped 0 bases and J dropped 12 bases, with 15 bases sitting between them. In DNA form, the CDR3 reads TGCGCCAGCAGCTTGGGGGGGCGGACAGTAACTTTCTTT. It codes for CASSLGGRTVTFF.

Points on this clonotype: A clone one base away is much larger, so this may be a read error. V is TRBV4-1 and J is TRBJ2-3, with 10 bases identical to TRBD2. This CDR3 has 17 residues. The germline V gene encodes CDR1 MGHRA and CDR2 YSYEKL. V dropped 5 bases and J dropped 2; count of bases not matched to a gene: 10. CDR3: CASSKEWTSGATDTQYF. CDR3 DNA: TGCGCCAGCAGCAAGGAATGGACTAGCGGAGCCACAGATACGCAGTATTTT.

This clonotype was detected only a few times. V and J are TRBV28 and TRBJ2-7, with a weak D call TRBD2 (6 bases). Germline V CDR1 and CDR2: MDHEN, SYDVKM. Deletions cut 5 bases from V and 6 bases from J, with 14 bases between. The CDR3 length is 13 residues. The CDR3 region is CASSPRLEGEQYV. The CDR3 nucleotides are TGTGCCAGCAGTCCTAGACTAGAAGGCGAGCAGTACGTC.

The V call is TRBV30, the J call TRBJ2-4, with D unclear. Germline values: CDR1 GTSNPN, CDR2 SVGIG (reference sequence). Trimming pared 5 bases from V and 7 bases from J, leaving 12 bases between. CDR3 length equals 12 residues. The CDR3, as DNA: TGTGCCTGGGGTCAGGACCAGAACATTCAGTACTTC. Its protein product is CAWGQDQNIQYF. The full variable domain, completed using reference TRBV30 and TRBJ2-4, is SQTIHQWPATLVQPVGSPLSLECTVEGTSNPNLYWYRQAAGRGLQLLFYSVGIGQISSEVPQNLSASRPQDRQFILSSKKLLLSDSGFYLCAWGQDQNIQYFGAGTRLSVL.

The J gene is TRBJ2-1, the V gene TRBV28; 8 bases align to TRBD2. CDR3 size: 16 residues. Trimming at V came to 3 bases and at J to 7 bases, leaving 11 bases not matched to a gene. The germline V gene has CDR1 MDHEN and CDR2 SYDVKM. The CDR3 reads CASSFGAGGPYNEQFF. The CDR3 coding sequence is TGTGCCAGCAGTTTCGGGGCGGGGGGCCCTTATAATGAGCAGTTCTTC.

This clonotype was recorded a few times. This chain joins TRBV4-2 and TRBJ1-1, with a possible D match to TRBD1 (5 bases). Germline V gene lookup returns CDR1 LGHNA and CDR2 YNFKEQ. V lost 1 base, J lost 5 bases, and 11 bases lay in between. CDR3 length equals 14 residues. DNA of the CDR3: TGTGCCAGCAGCCAAGGGGGGTCCGGGACTGAAGCTTTCTTT. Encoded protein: CASSQGGSGTEAFF.

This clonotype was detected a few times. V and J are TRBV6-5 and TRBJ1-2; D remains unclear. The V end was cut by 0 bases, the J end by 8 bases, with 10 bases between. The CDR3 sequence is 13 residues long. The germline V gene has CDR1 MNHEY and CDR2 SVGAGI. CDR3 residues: CASSYSYPGGYTF. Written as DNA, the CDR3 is TGTGCCAGCAGTTACTCGTATCCGGGGGGCTACACCTTC.

The CDR3 DNA sequence: TGTGCCAGCAGCCCCCCCGGCAGCGGTGGCACAGATACGCAGTATTTT. Translation gives CASSPPGSGGTDTQYF. The J gene is TRBJ2-3, the V gene TRBV11-2; possibly TRBD2 for D (5 bases). V was cut by 5 bases and J by 1 base, with 16 bases left in between. CDR1 and CDR2 from the germline V gene are SGHAT and FQNNGV. This CDR3 contains 16 residues.

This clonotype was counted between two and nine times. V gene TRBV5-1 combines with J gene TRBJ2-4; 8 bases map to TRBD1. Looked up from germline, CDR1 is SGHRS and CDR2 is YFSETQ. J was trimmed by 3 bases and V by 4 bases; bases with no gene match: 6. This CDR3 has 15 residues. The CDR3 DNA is TGCGCCAGCAGCGGAGGGACAGGAGACAAAAACATTCAGTACTTC. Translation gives CASSGGTGDKNIQYF.

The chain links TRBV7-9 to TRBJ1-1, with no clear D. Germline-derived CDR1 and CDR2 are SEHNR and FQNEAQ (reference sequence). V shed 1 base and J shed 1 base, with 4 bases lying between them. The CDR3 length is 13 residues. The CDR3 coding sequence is TGTGCCAGCAGCTTAGAAGAGAACACTGAAGCTTTCTTT. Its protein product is CASSLEENTEAFF.

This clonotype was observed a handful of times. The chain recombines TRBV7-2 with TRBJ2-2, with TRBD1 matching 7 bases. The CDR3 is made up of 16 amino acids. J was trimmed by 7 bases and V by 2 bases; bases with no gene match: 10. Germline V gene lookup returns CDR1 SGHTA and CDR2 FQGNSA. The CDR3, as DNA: TGTGCCAGCAGCTTACGAGACAGGGCTATACACGGGGAGCTGTTTTTT. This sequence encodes CASSLRDRAIHGELFF.

The CDR3 protein is CSARQGGSPLHF. The DNA of the CDR3 is TGCAGTGCTAGGCAGGGAGGGTCACCCCTCCACTTT. The chain employs TRBV20-1 and TRBJ1-6, with D tentatively TRBD1 (5 bases). Trimming took 3 bases from V and 10 from J, leaving 10 bases between them. The CDR3 is 12 residues long. The germline V gene encodes CDR1 DFQATT and CDR2 SNEGSKA (reference sequence).

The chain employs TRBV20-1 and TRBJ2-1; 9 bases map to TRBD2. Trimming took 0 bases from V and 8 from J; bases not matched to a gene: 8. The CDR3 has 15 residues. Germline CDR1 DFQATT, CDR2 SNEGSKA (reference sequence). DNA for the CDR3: TGCAGTGCTAGAGAGGGAGCGGGGGGACGAGATGAGCAGTTCTTC. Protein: CSAREGAGGRDEQFF.

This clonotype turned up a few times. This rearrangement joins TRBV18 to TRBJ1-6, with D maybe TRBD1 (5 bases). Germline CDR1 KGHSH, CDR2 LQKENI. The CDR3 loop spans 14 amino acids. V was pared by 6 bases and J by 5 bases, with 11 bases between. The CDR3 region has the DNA TGTGCCAGCTCGGGGGAGTCAGATAATTCACCCCTCCACTTT. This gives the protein CASSGESDNSPLHF.

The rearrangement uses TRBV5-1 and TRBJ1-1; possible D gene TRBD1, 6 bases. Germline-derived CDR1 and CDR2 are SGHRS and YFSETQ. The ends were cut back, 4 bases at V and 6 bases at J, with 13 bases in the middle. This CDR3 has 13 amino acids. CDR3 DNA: TGCGCCAGCAGCAGACAGGCGGACGCTGAAGCTTTCTTT. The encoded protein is CASSRQADAEAFF.

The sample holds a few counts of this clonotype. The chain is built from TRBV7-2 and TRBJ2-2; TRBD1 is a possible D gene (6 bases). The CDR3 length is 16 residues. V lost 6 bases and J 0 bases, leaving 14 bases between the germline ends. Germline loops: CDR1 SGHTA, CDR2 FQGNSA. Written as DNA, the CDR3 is TGTGCCAGCAGGATGAGGGGGTTCTCGAACACCGGGGAGCTGTTTTTT. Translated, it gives CASRMRGFSNTGELFF.

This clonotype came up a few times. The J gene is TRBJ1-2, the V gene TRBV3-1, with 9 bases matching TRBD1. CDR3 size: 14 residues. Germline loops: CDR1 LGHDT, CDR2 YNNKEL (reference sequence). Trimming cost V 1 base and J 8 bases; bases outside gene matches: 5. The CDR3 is CASSQAGQGDGYTF. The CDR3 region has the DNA TGTGCCAGCAGCCAAGCGGGACAGGGTGACGGCTACACCTTC.

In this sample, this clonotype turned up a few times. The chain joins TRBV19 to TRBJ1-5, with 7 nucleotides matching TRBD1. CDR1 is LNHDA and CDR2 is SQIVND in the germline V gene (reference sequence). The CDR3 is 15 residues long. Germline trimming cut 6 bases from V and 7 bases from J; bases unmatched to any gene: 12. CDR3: CASSPPLGDSQPQHF. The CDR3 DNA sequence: TGTGCCAGTAGCCCCCCCCTGGGGGACAGCCAGCCCCAGCATTTT.

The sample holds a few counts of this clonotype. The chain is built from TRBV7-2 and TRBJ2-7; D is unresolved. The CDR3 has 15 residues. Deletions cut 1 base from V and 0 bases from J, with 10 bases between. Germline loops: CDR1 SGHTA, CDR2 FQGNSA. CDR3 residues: CASSLGAGLSYEQYV. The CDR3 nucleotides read TGTGCCAGCAGCTTAGGGGCAGGCCTCTCCTACGAGCAGTACGTC.

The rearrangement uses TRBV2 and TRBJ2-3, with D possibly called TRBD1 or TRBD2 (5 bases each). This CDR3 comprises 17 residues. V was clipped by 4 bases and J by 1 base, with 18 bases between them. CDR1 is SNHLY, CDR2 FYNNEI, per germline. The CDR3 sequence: CASSVGTTSDGTDTQYF. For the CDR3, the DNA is TGTGCCAGCAGTGTAGGGACCACGAGTGATGGCACAGATACGCAGTATTTT. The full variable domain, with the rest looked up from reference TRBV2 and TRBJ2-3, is EPEVTQTPSHQVTQMGQEVILRCVPISNHLYFYWYRQILGQKVEFLVSFYNNEISEKSEIFDDQFSVERPDGSNFTLKIRSTKLEDSAMYFCASSVGTTSDGTDTQYFGPGTRLTVL.

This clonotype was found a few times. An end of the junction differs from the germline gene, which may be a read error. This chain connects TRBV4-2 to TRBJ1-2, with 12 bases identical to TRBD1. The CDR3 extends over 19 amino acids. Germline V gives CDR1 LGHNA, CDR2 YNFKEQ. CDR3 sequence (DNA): TGTGCCAGCAGCCAGGCCCGGTGGGACAGGGGGCGAGGGGACTATGGCTACAACTTC. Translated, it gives CASSQARWDRGRGDYGYNF.

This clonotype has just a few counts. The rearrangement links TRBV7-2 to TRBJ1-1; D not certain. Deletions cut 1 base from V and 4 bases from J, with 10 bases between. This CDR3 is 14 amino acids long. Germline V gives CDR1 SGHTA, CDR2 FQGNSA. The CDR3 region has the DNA TGTGCCAGCAGCTTAGGAGTTCACGGCACTGAAGCTTTCTTT. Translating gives CASSLGVHGTEAFF.

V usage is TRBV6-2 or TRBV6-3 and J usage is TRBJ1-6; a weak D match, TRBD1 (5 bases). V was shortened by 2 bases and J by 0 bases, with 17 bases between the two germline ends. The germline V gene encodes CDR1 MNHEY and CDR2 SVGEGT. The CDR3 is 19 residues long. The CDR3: CASSYPAGTFISYNSPLHF. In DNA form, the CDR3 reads TGTGCCAGCAGTTACCCCGCCGGGACTTTTATCTCCTATAATTCACCCCTCCACTTT.

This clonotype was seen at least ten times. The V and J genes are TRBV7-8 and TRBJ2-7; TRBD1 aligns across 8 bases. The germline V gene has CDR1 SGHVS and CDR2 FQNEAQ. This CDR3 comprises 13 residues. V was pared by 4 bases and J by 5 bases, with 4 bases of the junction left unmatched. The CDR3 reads CASSWTGRNEQYF. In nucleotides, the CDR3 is TGTGCCAGCAGCTGGACAGGGAGGAACGAGCAGTACTTC. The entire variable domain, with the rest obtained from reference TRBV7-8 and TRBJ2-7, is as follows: GAGVSQSPRYKVAKRGQDVALRCDPISGHVSLFWYQQALGQGPEFLTYFQNEAQLDKSGLPSDRFFAERPEGSVSTLKIQRTQQEDSAVYLCASSWTGRNEQYFGPGTRLTVT.

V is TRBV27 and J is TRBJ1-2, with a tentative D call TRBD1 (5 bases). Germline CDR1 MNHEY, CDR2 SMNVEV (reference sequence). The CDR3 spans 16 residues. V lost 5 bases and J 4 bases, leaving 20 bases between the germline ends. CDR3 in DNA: TGTGCCAGCAGTCCTAACCCCAGGGAGTCAGGCTATGGCTACACCTTC. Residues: CASSPNPRESGYGYTF.

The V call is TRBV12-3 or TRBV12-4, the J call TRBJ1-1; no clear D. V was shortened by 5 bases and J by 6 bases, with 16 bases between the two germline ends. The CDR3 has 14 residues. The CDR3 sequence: CASSPSTTGPEAFF. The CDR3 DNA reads TGTGCCAGCAGTCCGTCAACTACGGGTCCTGAAGCTTTCTTT.

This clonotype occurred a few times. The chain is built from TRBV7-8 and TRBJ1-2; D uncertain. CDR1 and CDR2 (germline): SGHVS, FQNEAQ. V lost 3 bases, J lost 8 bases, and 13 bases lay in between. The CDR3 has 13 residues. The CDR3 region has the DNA TGTGCCAGCAGCTTGGCTGGCTCCACAGGCTACACCTTC. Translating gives CASSLAGSTGYTF.

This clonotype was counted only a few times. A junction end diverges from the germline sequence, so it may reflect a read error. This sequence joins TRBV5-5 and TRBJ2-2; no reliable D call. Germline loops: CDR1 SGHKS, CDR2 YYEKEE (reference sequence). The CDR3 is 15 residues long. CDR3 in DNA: TGTGCCAGCATCTTGGGCCAGGAAGAAAAGGGGGAGCTGTTTTTT. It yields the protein CASILGQEEKGELFF.

For the CDR3, the DNA is TGTGCCAGCAGCCAGCGTGCAGGGAGGAACACTGAAGCTTTCTTT. Its protein product is CASSQRAGRNTEAFF. The chain carries TRBV7-6 and TRBJ1-1, with D possibly being TRBD1 (5 bases). This CDR3 region has 15 residues. The V end lost 5 bases, the J end lost 1 base, and 14 bases lay between the germline ends. CDR1 is SGHVS and CDR2 is FNYEAQ in the germline V gene.

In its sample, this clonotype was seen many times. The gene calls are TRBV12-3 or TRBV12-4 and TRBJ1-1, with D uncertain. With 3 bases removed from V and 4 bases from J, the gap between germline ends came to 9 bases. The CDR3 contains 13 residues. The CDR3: CASSLLGSTEAFF. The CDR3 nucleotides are TGTGCCAGCAGTTTGTTGGGGTCCACTGAAGCTTTCTTT.